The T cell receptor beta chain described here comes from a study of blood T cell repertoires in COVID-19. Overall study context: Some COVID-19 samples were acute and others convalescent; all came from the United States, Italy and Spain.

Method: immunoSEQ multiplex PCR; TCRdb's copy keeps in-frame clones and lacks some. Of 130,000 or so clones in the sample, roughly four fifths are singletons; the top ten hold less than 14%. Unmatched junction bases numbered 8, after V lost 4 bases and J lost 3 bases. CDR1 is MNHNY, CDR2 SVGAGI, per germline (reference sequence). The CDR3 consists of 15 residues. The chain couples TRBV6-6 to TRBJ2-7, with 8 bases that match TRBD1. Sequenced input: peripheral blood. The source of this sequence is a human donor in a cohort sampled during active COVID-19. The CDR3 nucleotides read TGTGCCAGCAGTTTCGGACAGGGCCGAAGCTACGAGCAGTACTTC. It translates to CASSFGQGRSYEQYF.